This entry lists 18 T cell receptor beta chains sequenced from one sample in a study of Ad26.COV2.S vaccination and SARS-CoV-2 variants. The treatment denotes: some 20 received Ad26.COV2.S at low or high dose, single or two shots; five or six received placebo; per-sample allocation not given. Collection of the samples took place on day 63 after the first injection of vaccine or placebo. Generated by immunoSEQ multiplex PCR, the TCRdb table keeps only in-frame clones and is missing some. The repertoire holds over 450,000 clones, with 80% to 90% as singletons. The sample consisted of peripheral blood, taken in a trial of Ad26.COV2.S vaccine versus placebo. The receptor source for this set is a person between 18 and 60 years old who received the Ad26.COV2.S COVID-19 vaccine or a placebo.

The chain joins TRBV27 to TRBJ1-2; D might be TRBD1 (5 bases). The germline CDR1 and CDR2 sequences are MNHEY and SMNVEV (reference sequence). The CDR3 is 13 residues long. Trimming took off 7 bases at V and 6 bases at J, with 15 bases between the two ends. The CDR3 here is CASKFRAADGYTF. The CDR3 DNA sequence: TGTGCCAGCAAGTTCAGGGCCGCGGATGGCTACACCTTC.

The chain recombines TRBV4-1 with TRBJ2-1; 7 positions agree with TRBD1. The J segment lost 0 bases and the V segment lost 3 bases, leaving 2 bases of the junction unmatched. The CDR3 sequence is 15 residues long. From germline, CDR1 is MGHRA and CDR2 YSYEKL. The CDR3 spells CASSHGTVSYNEQFF. CDR3 bases: TGCGCCAGCAGCCACGGGACAGTCTCCTACAATGAGCAGTTCTTC.

V is TRBV28 and J is TRBJ1-2; the D gene is possibly TRBD1 (5 bases). This CDR3 spans 14 amino acids. V shed 7 bases and J shed 5 bases, with 17 bases lying between them. Germline loops: CDR1 MDHEN, CDR2 SYDVKM. The CDR3 coding sequence is TGTGCCAGCATGGTTACCCAGGGCACTTATGGCTACACCTTC. Encoded protein: CASMVTQGTYGYTF.

The CDR3 nucleotides read TGTGCCACCTCAACGGCAGGTACCTACGAGCAGTACTTC. Protein product: CATSTAGTYEQYF. The chain couples TRBV28 to TRBJ2-7; D unresolved. Per the germline V gene, CDR1 is MDHEN and CDR2 is SYDVKM. The CDR3 has 13 residues. Trimming left V 10 bases short and J 2 bases short, with 15 bases between.

Comment on this clone: The same CDR3 also results from other DNA sequences found in this sample. The rearrangement links TRBV9 to TRBJ2-2; D is unresolved. This CDR3 spans 14 amino acids. CDR1 is SGDLS and CDR2 is YYNGEE in the germline V gene. V was trimmed by 0 bases and J by 4 bases, leaving 7 bases between them. The CDR3 sequence: CASSVVGVTGELFF. The DNA of the CDR3 is TGTGCCAGCAGCGTAGTTGGGGTCACCGGGGAGCTGTTTTTT.

The chain employs TRBV28 and TRBJ2-7; 10 bases are a match to TRBD1. CDR3 length: 13 residues. From germline, CDR1 is MDHEN and CDR2 SYDVKM. Trimming cost V 9 bases and J 3 bases; bases outside gene matches: 5. The CDR3 DNA sequence: TGTGCCAGTAAGACAGGGGGCTTCTACGAGCAGTACTTC. This encodes CASKTGGFYEQYF. Supplemented by reference TRBV28 and TRBJ2-7, the full variable domain reads DVKVTQSSRYLVKRTGEKVFLECVQDMDHENMFWYRQDPGLGLRLIYFSYDVKMKEKGDIPEGYSVSREKKERFSLILESASTNQTSMYLCASKTGGFYEQYFGPGTRLTVT.

The rearrangement links TRBV25-1 to TRBJ2-3; maybe TRBD1 (6 bases). CDR1 is MGHDK, CDR2 SYGVNS, per germline. The CDR3 is 17 residues long. The V end lost 2 bases, the J end lost 1 base, and 16 bases lay between the germline ends. The CDR3 loop is CASSETSLAGGTDTQYF. The CDR3 region has the DNA TGTGCCAGCAGTGAAACCTCTCTGGCAGGGGGCACAGATACGCAGTATTTT.

The chain is built from TRBV30 and TRBJ2-5; 7 nucleotides agree with TRBD2. The CDR3 is 15 amino acids. Trimming removed 0 bases from V and 4 bases from J; junction bases left unmatched: 8. Germline CDR1 is GTSNPN and CDR2 is SVGIG (reference sequence). CDR3 in amino acids: CAWSVPAGRGETQYF. The CDR3 DNA sequence: TGTGCCTGGAGTGTACCGGCAGGGAGGGGAGAGACCCAGTACTTC.

This chain connects TRBV29-1 to TRBJ2-3, with TRBD2 identical over 10 bases. CDR1 and CDR2 from the germline V gene are SQVTM and ANQGSEA. With 3 bases clipped from V and 2 bases from J, the junction kept 2 bases outside the gene matches. This CDR3 is built from 14 residues. The CDR3 DNA sequence: TGCAGCGTTGATCTAGCGGGGGTCACAGATACGCAGTATTTT. This encodes CSVDLAGVTDTQYF.

The chain recombines TRBV10-2 with TRBJ1-3; 8 nucleotides match TRBD1. Germline-derived CDR1 and CDR2 are WSHSY and SAAADI. The CDR3 sequence is 16 residues long. V was pared by 3 bases and J by 0 bases, with 4 bases of the junction left unmatched. The CDR3 sequence: CASSEGTGHSGNTIYF. The CDR3 DNA is TGCGCCAGCAGTGAAGGGACAGGCCACTCTGGAAACACCATATATTTT.

A note on this clone: An end of the junction differs from the germline gene, which may be a read error. V usage is TRBV7-7 and J usage is TRBJ2-1; TRBD2 agrees at 9 bases. The CDR3 is 15 residues long. CDR1 is SSHAT and CDR2 is FNYEAQ in the germline V gene (reference sequence). The CDR3 sequence is CASSQGLAAHNEQFF. The CDR3 nucleotides read TGTGCTAGCAGCCAGGGACTAGCCGCCCACAATGAGCAGTTCTTC.

In DNA, the CDR3 is TGTGCCAGCAAGGCAGTACAGGGGGTCGGTTATGAGCAGTTCTTC. Protein product: CASKAVQGVGYEQFF. The chain uses TRBV6-5 and TRBJ2-1; TRBD1 matches 8 bases. The CDR3 is made up of 15 amino acids. Germline CDR1 reads MNHEY; CDR2 reads SVGAGI. V dropped 7 bases and J dropped 8; count of bases not matched to a gene: 13.

The chain employs TRBV29-1 and TRBJ2-3; D is perhaps TRBD2 (6 bases). V lost 5 bases, J lost 0 bases, and 9 bases lay in between. Germline V lookup: CDR1 SQVTM, CDR2 ANQGSEA. The CDR3 extends over 13 amino acids. The CDR3 nucleotides read TGCAGCGTTTTCGGACTAAGCACAGATACGCAGTATTTT. Its translation: CSVFGLSTDTQYF.

The chain joins TRBV19 to TRBJ2-3; D may be TRBD2 (5 bases). The CDR3 is 13 amino acids. The V end lost 6 bases, the J end lost 7 bases, and 14 bases lay between the germline ends. Germline loops: CDR1 LNHDA, CDR2 SQIVND (reference sequence). The CDR3 DNA reads TGTGCCAGTAGCTTTACCGGGGATCATACGCAGTATTTT. As protein: CASSFTGDHTQYF.

The chain joins TRBV18 to TRBJ2-6; TRBD2 might be the D (6 bases). CDR1 is KGHSH and CDR2 is LQKENI in the germline V gene. This CDR3 is 14 amino acids long. Trimming took off 8 bases at V and 2 bases at J, with 10 bases between the two ends. The CDR3 spells CASHGGTGANVLTF. The DNA for the CDR3 is TGTGCCAGCCACGGAGGGACTGGGGCCAACGTCCTGACTTTC.

This clone was found once. This rearrangement joins TRBV19 to TRBJ2-1; D may correspond to TRBD1 or TRBD2 (5 bases each). Trimming left V 3 bases short and J 9 bases short, with 9 bases between. The germline gives CDR1 LNHDA, CDR2 SQIVND (reference sequence). CDR3 length equals 12 residues. CDR3: CASSIGGFEQFF. The CDR3 DNA reads as TGTGCCAGTAGTATTGGGGGATTTGAGCAGTTCTTC.

This chain joins TRBV28 and TRBJ1-5; TRBD1 aligns across 7 bases. Germline V gives CDR1 MDHEN, CDR2 SYDVKM. The CDR3 contains 19 residues. Trimming at V came to 4 bases and at J to 2 bases, leaving 17 bases not matched to a gene. Here the CDR3 DNA reads TGTGCCAGCAGTTCAGAGGGGATGACAGGGATAGTGGGCAATCAGCCCCAGCATTTT. This encodes CASSSEGMTGIVGNQPQHF.

This clone was seen only a few times. This rearrangement joins TRBV7-9 to TRBJ2-3, with D possibly matching TRBD2 (5 bases). V shed 1 base and J shed 4 bases, with 9 bases lying between them. This CDR3 has 14 residues. Looked up from germline, CDR1 is SEHNR and CDR2 is FQNEAQ (reference sequence). The CDR3 coding sequence is TGTGCCAGCAGCTTAGAGCTAGCAGCAGATACGCAGTATTTT. Protein sequence: CASSLELAADTQYF.